The T cell receptor (beta chain) under discussion was sequenced for a study of CD8 T cells in ankylosing spondylitis. TCRdb fed the 5' RACE reads into MiXCR, producing one record per CDR3 protein. Counted here are 85,000 to 90,000 distinct CDR3 sequences, roughly 30% occurring once; the ten biggest clones make up around 60%. This CDR3 is 16 amino acids long. Trimming took 6 bases from V and 0 from J, leaving 17 bases between them. Per the germline V gene, CDR1 is SGHTA and CDR2 is FQGNSA. Ten or more counts support this clonotype. Source material: blood, either unsorted or a sorted T cell fraction (not recorded which). This clonotype was obtained from a male donor with ankylosing spondylitis or in good health (not recorded which). The chain has TRBV7-2 and TRBJ1-1, with D possibly being TRBD1 (6 bases). DNA for the CDR3: TGTGCCAGCAGGGTGAGGGGGGGCGCAATGAACACTGAAGCTTTCTTT. Its translation is CASRVRGGAMNTEAFF. Full variable domain (remainder filled in from reference TRBV7-2 and TRBJ1-1): GAGVSQSPSNKVTEKGKDVELRCDPISGHTALYWYRQSLGQGLEFLIYFQGNSAPDKSGLPSDRFSAERTGGSVSTLTIQRTQQEDSAVYLCASRVRGGAMNTEAFFGQGTRLTVV.